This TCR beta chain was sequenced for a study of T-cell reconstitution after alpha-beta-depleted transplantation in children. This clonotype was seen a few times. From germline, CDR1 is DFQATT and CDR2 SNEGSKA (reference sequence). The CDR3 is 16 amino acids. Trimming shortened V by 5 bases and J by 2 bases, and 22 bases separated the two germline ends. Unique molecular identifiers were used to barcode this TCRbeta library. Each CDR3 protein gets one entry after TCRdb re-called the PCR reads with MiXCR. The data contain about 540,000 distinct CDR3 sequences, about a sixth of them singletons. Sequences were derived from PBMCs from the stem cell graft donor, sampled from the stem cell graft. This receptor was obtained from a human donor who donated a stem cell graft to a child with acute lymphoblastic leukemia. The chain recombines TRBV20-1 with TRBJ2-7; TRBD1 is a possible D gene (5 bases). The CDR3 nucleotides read TGCAGTGCTTTCCACCCCACAGGTCAACCTACCTACGAGCAGTACTTC. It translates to CSAFHPTGQPTYEQYF.